Listed below are T cell receptor beta chains from one sample, sequenced in a study of neurological immune-mediated disorders. TCRdb called the 5' RACE reads again in MiXCR, with one record for every CDR3 protein. The data show roughly 10,000 distinct CDR3 sequences, 20% to 25% seen once. What was sequenced was CD8+ T cells from blood. The receptors here all came from a middle-aged woman with multiple sclerosis. The CDR3 runs from the conserved cysteine through the conserved F or W. Each record gives: CDR3 DNA, CDR3 protein, J gene, clone size, V gene, D gene. A D gene is named only where the DNA matches it firmly. Part of the rows lack a size; the others show once, few, many or a class for expanded clones.

CDR3 DNA: TGTGCCAGCAGCGTAGAAGGGGAGAGTGAAAAACTGTTTTTT
CDR3 protein: CASSVEGESEKLFF
J gene: TRBJ1-4
clone size: many
V gene: TRBV9
D gene: .

CDR3 DNA: TGCGCCAGCAGCTTTGGGACAGCCTACGAGCAGTACTTC
CDR3 protein: CASSFGTAYEQYF
J gene: TRBJ2-7
clone size: many
V gene: TRBV5-1
D gene: TRBD1

CDR3 DNA: TGTGCCACCAGTGGACAGGGGAAAGGGGCAACTAATGAAAAACTGTTTTTT
CDR3 protein: CATSGQGKGATNEKLFF
J gene: TRBJ1-4
clone size: many
V gene: TRBV15
D gene: TRBD1

CDR3 DNA: TGCAGTGCTAGAGACCCAATGCTAGACAGGGCCTATGGCTACACCTTC
CDR3 protein: CSARDPMLDRAYGYTF
J gene: TRBJ1-2
clone size: many
V gene: TRBV20-1
D gene: TRBD1

CDR3 DNA: TGTGCCAGCAGTTTATCGACCGGGGATCAGCCCCAGCATTTT
CDR3 protein: CASSLSTGDQPQHF
J gene: TRBJ1-5
clone size: many
V gene: TRBV27
D gene: .

CDR3 DNA: TGCGCCAGCAGCTTGGCGGGACAGGGAATTTCACCCCTCCACTTT
CDR3 protein: CASSLAGQGISPLHF
J gene: TRBJ1-6
clone size: .
V gene: TRBV5-1
D gene: TRBD1

CDR3 DNA: TGTGCCAGCGGATACAGGGAACAGGATGAAAAACTGTTTTTT
CDR3 protein: CASGYREQDEKLFF
J gene: TRBJ1-4
clone size: medium-sized
V gene: TRBV2
D gene: .

CDR3 DNA: TGTGCCAGCAGCCCGGACAGGGCGAGCGAGCAGTACTTC
CDR3 protein: CASSPDRASEQYF
J gene: TRBJ2-7
clone size: few
V gene: TRBV11-2
D gene: TRBD1

CDR3 DNA: TGCAGCGCCCTGGCGCAGTTGAACACTGAAGCTTTCTTT
CDR3 protein: CSALAQLNTEAFF
J gene: TRBJ1-1
clone size: once
V gene: TRBV29-1
D gene: .

CDR3 DNA: TGCGCCAGCAACACTTGGGGGGGGAGCGACGAGCAGTACTTC
CDR3 protein: CASNTWGGSDEQYF
J gene: TRBJ2-7
clone size: medium-sized
V gene: TRBV5-1
D gene: TRBD2

CDR3 DNA: TGCGCCAGCAGCTTGGCGGGGTACTCCAGCTACACCTTC
CDR3 protein: CASSLAGYSSYTF
J gene: TRBJ1-2
clone size: .
V gene: TRBV5-1
D gene: .

CDR3 DNA: TGCAGTGCTTCCACTACACCCACGATCCACGAGCAGTTCTTC
CDR3 protein: CSASTTPTIHEQFF
J gene: TRBJ2-1
clone size: many
V gene: TRBV20-1
D gene: .

CDR3 DNA: TGTGCCAGCAGCTTGTCGGACCTTGGGACGGAGGAGACCCAGTACTTC
CDR3 protein: CASSLSDLGTEETQYF
J gene: TRBJ2-5
clone size: .
V gene: TRBV5-6
D gene: .

CDR3 DNA: TGTGCCACCAGCGGAGACTTGGACAGCTACAATGAGCAGTTCTTC
CDR3 protein: CATSGDLDSYNEQFF
J gene: TRBJ2-1
clone size: many
V gene: TRBV15
D gene: .

CDR3 DNA: TGTGCCAGCAGCCCGGGGGGGTCAGGGGGTGCAGATACGCAGTATTTT
CDR3 protein: CASSPGGSGGADTQYF
J gene: TRBJ2-3
clone size: medium-sized
V gene: TRBV6-4
D gene: .

CDR3 DNA: TGTGCCAGCAGCGGCCCGGCCGGGGAGCTGTTTTTT
CDR3 protein: CASSGPAGELFF
J gene: TRBJ2-2
clone size: medium-sized
V gene: TRBV9
D gene: .

CDR3 DNA: TGCGCCAGCAGCTTTTCTGGTTTTTTGGATGTGGATGAGCAGTTCTTC
CDR3 protein: CASSFSGFLDVDEQFF
J gene: TRBJ2-1
clone size: .
V gene: TRBV5-1
D gene: .

CDR3 DNA: TGTGCCAGCAGTTTCCCCAGGGGGCCTGAAGCTTTCTTT
CDR3 protein: CASSFPRGPEAFF
J gene: TRBJ1-1
clone size: few
V gene: TRBV12-3/TRBV12-4
D gene: TRBD1

CDR3 DNA: TGTGCCAGCAGCCCCCGGGAGGGGCATGGCTACACCTTC
CDR3 protein: CASSPREGHGYTF
J gene: TRBJ1-2
clone size: medium-sized
V gene: TRBV9
D gene: .

CDR3 DNA: TGTGCCAGCAGTGAAGGGACAGATACGCAGTATTTT
CDR3 protein: CASSEGTDTQYF
J gene: TRBJ2-3
clone size: many
V gene: TRBV6-1
D gene: .

CDR3 DNA: TGCGCCAGCAGCCAAGGTACTGAAAAACTGTTTTTT
CDR3 protein: CASSQGTEKLFF
J gene: TRBJ1-4
clone size: .
V gene: TRBV4-1
D gene: .

CDR3 DNA: TGCAGCGTTGAAACGTCAACAGGCGTTACGAACACCGGGGAGCTGTTTTTT
CDR3 protein: CSVETSTGVTNTGELFF
J gene: TRBJ2-2
clone size: .
V gene: TRBV29-1
D gene: .

CDR3 DNA: TGCGCCAGCAGCCAAGACGTTTATCTCTTCTCTGGAAACACCATATATTTT
CDR3 protein: CASSQDVYLFSGNTIYF
J gene: TRBJ1-3
clone size: many
V gene: TRBV4-1
D gene: .

CDR3 DNA: TGTGCCAGCAGCTTGCGGACTAGCGGGGGGAGGTACGAGCAGTACTTC
CDR3 protein: CASSLRTSGGRYEQYF
J gene: TRBJ2-7
clone size: .
V gene: TRBV7-2
D gene: TRBD2

CDR3 DNA: TGTGCCAGCAGCTTTGGGCGGGGGGGCCCTTTGGCTTTACTTCCCCACACAGATACGCAGTATTTT
CDR3 protein: CASSFGRGGPLALLPHTDTQYF
J gene: TRBJ2-3
clone size: many
V gene: TRBV4-2
D gene: TRBD2

CDR3 DNA: TGCGCCAGCAGCCAAGAACTTGCCGGTGAGCAGTTCTTC
CDR3 protein: CASSQELAGEQFF
J gene: TRBJ2-1
clone size: many
V gene: TRBV4-1
D gene: .

CDR3 DNA: TGTGCCTGGAGGGGATGGACAGGAGAGGGCTACACCTTC
CDR3 protein: CAWRGWTGEGYTF
J gene: TRBJ1-2
clone size: many
V gene: TRBV30
D gene: TRBD1

CDR3 DNA: TGTGCCTGGAGTGTATATGAAAAACTGTTTTTT
CDR3 protein: CAWSVYEKLFF
J gene: TRBJ1-4
clone size: .
V gene: TRBV30
D gene: .

CDR3 DNA: TGTGCCAGCGAGGGGATGTTTTTT
CDR3 protein: CASEGMFF
J gene: TRBJ2-2
clone size: .
V gene: TRBV9
D gene: .

CDR3 DNA: TGCGCCAGCTCCATCTCCGGGACAGGGGGCGAGGGCTACACCTTC
CDR3 protein: CASSISGTGGEGYTF
J gene: TRBJ1-2
clone size: .
V gene: TRBV5-1
D gene: TRBD1

CDR3 DNA: TGCGCCAGCAGCTCTAGATCCGGAAAGTCTTATAATTCACCCCTCCACTTT
CDR3 protein: CASSSRSGKSYNSPLHF
J gene: TRBJ1-6
clone size: medium-sized
V gene: TRBV5-1
D gene: .

CDR3 DNA: TGTGCCAGCAGCCAAGATATAGCTGAAGCTTTCTTT
CDR3 protein: CASSQDIAEAFF
J gene: TRBJ1-1
clone size: medium-sized
V gene: TRBV3-1
D gene: .

CDR3 DNA: TGTGCCAGCAGCTTCTCCGGGACAGCCTACGAGCAGTACTTC
CDR3 protein: CASSFSGTAYEQYF
J gene: TRBJ2-7
clone size: medium-sized
V gene: TRBV13
D gene: TRBD1

CDR3 DNA: TGCAGCGTGTTGTCGACGTACCCGGGTGCTGGGGCCAACGTCCTGACTTTC
CDR3 protein: CSVLSTYPGAGANVLTF
J gene: TRBJ2-6
clone size: many
V gene: TRBV29-1
D gene: .

CDR3 DNA: TGTGCCAGCAGCCCACAGGGGGGGGGCTACACTGAAGCTTTCTTT
CDR3 protein: CASSPQGGGYTEAFF
J gene: TRBJ1-1
clone size: many
V gene: TRBV9
D gene: TRBD1

CDR3 DNA: TGCGCCAGCAGCCAAGGAGAAGGTTGGGGGTCTGGGGCCAACGTCCTGACTTTC
CDR3 protein: CASSQGEGWGSGANVLTF
J gene: TRBJ2-6
clone size: medium-sized
V gene: TRBV4-1
D gene: .

CDR3 DNA: TGCAGTGCTAGAGAGGGTTATAGTCCCCACGAGCAGTACTTC
CDR3 protein: CSAREGYSPHEQYF
J gene: TRBJ2-7
clone size: many
V gene: TRBV20-1
D gene: .

CDR3 DNA: TGTGCCAGCGCTCGGTACAATGAGCAGTTCTTC
CDR3 protein: CASARYNEQFF
J gene: TRBJ2-1
clone size: many
V gene: TRBV7-9
D gene: .

CDR3 DNA: TGTGCCAGCAGCCCGACAGTCACCGGGGAGCTGTTTTTT
CDR3 protein: CASSPTVTGELFF
J gene: TRBJ2-2
clone size: many
V gene: TRBV6-5
D gene: .

CDR3 DNA: TGCGCCAGCAGTGAGGGGTTCTATGGCTACACCTTC
CDR3 protein: CASSEGFYGYTF
J gene: TRBJ1-2
clone size: medium-sized
V gene: TRBV10-2
D gene: .

CDR3 DNA: TGCAGTGCTATGCGCGGCGGGAAGGCCTACGAGCAGTACTTC
CDR3 protein: CSAMRGGKAYEQYF
J gene: TRBJ2-7
clone size: .
V gene: TRBV20-1
D gene: .

CDR3 DNA: TGTGCCAGCAGCCCTTGGACAGACCTGGGCACAGATACGCAGTATTTT
CDR3 protein: CASSPWTDLGTDTQYF
J gene: TRBJ2-3
clone size: many
V gene: TRBV7-9
D gene: .

CDR3 DNA: TGCGCCAGCAGCTTGGTCAGAGGGGACGACTATGGCTACACCTTC
CDR3 protein: CASSLVRGDDYGYTF
J gene: TRBJ1-2
clone size: .
V gene: TRBV5-1
D gene: .

CDR3 DNA: TGTGCCAGCAGCCAGAGCGGGGGGAGCACAGATACGCAGTATTTT
CDR3 protein: CASSQSGGSTDTQYF
J gene: TRBJ2-3
clone size: many
V gene: TRBV7-3
D gene: TRBD2

CDR3 DNA: TGTGCCAGCAGTTACGGCGGGGGGATCTTCACCGGGGAGCTGTTTTTT
CDR3 protein: CASSYGGGIFTGELFF
J gene: TRBJ2-2
clone size: few
V gene: TRBV6-5
D gene: TRBD2